The 6 T cell receptor beta chains listed next were all sequenced from one sample in a study of blood T cells in healthy people across ages. Through a sample-barcoded 5' primer and a J-beta primer mix, a second PCR was run for roughly 6 to 11 cycles. MiXCR, applied by TCRdb to the 5' RACE reads, yields one record per CDR3 protein. The repertoire consists of around 1,900,000 distinct CDR3 sequences, with about 39% occurring once and the leading ten covering 20% to 25%. Sequencing was carried out using blood. These TCRs come from a human donor in good health.

The J gene is TRBJ1-2, the V gene TRBV12-3 or TRBV12-4, with D unclear. With 5 bases removed from V and 4 bases from J, the gap between germline ends came to 17 bases. CDR3 length: 15 amino acids. CDR3: CASSQNSQRSYGYTF. CDR3 DNA: TGTGCCAGCAGTCAGAACAGCCAAAGGAGCTATGGCTACACCTTC.

This sequence joins TRBV24-1 and TRBJ1-2, with 8 bases that match TRBD1. The germline CDR1 and CDR2 sequences are KGHDR and SFDVKD. This CDR3 is 15 amino acids long. With V trimmed by 4 bases and J by 6 bases, 9 bases remained unmatched. CDR3 in DNA: TGTGCCACCAGTGACCCTTCCGGGACAGGTAATGGCTACACCTTC. It specifies CATSDPSGTGNGYTF.

Only a few counts were recorded for this clonotype. The rearrangement joins TRBV2 to TRBJ2-6; D gene unclear. CDR3 length equals 15 residues. Germline CDR1 reads SNHLY; CDR2 reads FYNNEI. V lost 8 bases to trimming and J lost 0 bases, with 11 bases between them. The CDR3, as DNA: TGTGCCAGCTTCGGGTTAAGCTCTGGGGCCAACGTCCTGACTTTC. This encodes CASFGLSSGANVLTF.

The rearrangement uses TRBV29-1 and TRBJ2-5; no firm D call. There are 11 residues in the CDR3. Germline V gene lookup returns CDR1 SQVTM and CDR2 ANQGSEA. Trimming pared 5 bases from V and 8 bases from J, leaving 12 bases between. The CDR3 DNA reads as TGCAGCGTTAGGCCGGCCAATACCCAGTACTTC. Translating gives CSVRPANTQYF.

Only a few counts were recorded for this clonotype. The chain uses TRBV29-1 and TRBJ1-1; TRBD1 aligns across 7 bases. CDR1 is SQVTM and CDR2 is ANQGSEA in the germline V gene. The CDR3 spans 17 residues. V was clipped by 6 bases and J by 3 bases; unmatched bases: 19. The CDR3 here is CSVENRGNAIPHTEAFF. CDR3 DNA sequence: TGCAGCGTGGAAAACAGGGGAAACGCAATTCCCCACACTGAAGCTTTCTTT. Full variable domain (remainder filled in from reference TRBV29-1 and TRBJ1-1): SAVISQKPSRDICQRGTSLTIQCQVDSQVTMMFWYRQQPGQSLTLIATANQGSEATYESGFVIDKFPISRPNLTFSTLTVSNMSPEDSSIYLCSVENRGNAIPHTEAFFGQGTRLTVV.

The chain joins TRBV6-1 to TRBJ2-1, with 10 bases identical to TRBD1. The CDR3 runs 15 residues. CDR1 and CDR2 from the germline V gene are MNHNS and SASEGT. CDR3: CVTIRGTGDYNEQFF. As DNA, the CDR3 is TGTGTCACAATTCGCGGGACAGGGGACTACAATGAGCAGTTCTTC.